This T cell receptor (beta chain) was observed in a study of T cells expressing NK-cell markers. Each CDR3 protein gets one entry in TCRdb, which reprocessed the 5' RACE reads and gives no DNA. Found here are about 260,000 distinct CDR3 sequences; the top ten clones hold around 4%. The CDR3 is 14 amino acids. The germline CDR1 and CDR2 sequences are SGHTA and FQGNSA. Source material: blood T cells: a sorted CD56 or NKG2C T cell subset, CD4+ or CD8+ T cells, or bulk PBMC T cells (not recorded which). The rearrangement links TRBV7-2 to TRBJ2-1; TCRdb returns TRBD2, unconfirmable since there is no DNA. This TCR was sampled from a woman between 18 and 70 years old in good health. The CDR3 reads CASSLRLAPNEQFF.